This TCR beta chain was obtained from a study of T cell clonality in common variable immunodeficiency. Whole-study findings and limits: Fewer deletions and N-nucleotide insertions were reportedly seen in common variable immunodeficiency TCR beta sequences.

Profiled with immunoSEQ multiplex PCR; TCRdb holds only in-frame clones, not every one. Altogether 51,000 or so clones were found in the sample, and no singletons occur. Ten or more counts support this clone. No antigen is known for it. The CDR3 is cut off 3 residues early in the read; its end comes from the germline J gene. CDR3 size: 14 residues. V lost 1 base and J lost 3, with 8 bases in between. Germline V gives CDR1 SGHTA, CDR2 FQGNSA. The J gene is TRBJ2-3, the V gene TRBV7-2; D gene ambiguous. The sample was peripheral blood mononuclear cells. The clonotype originates from a person aged 18 to 75 in good health. CDR3 DNA (partial): TGTGCCAGCAGCTTAGGTACAGTTACAGATACG. This codes for CASSLGTVTDT. The complete CDR3 protein is CASSLGTVTDTQYF.